The rows below give T cell receptor beta chains drawn from one sample of a study of cytomegalovirus exposure and HLA in healthy donors. Data came from immunoSEQ multiplex PCR; TCRdb stores just in-frame clones and leaves some out. The sample consists of about 110,000 clones, about 73% of them appearing once. Material for sequencing was PBMCs. The receptors here all came from a woman between 40 and 50 years old in good health and CMV-seronegative. Both conserved end residues are part of each CDR3. Fields, in order: clone size, J gene, V gene, CDR3 length, D gene, CDR3 DNA, CDR3 protein. The D gene is left open where the match is weak. Not all rows give a size; the values are once, few, many and, for expanded clones, a class.

NA,TRBJ2-3,TRBV11-2,16,NA,TGTGCCAGCTTGGTGGGCCGACCCATTAGCACAGATACGCAGTATTTT,CASLVGRPISTDTQYF
NA,TRBJ1-1,TRBV19,16,TRBD1,TGTGCCAGTAGTGCCTGGGACAGGGGGAATATCGGTGAAGCTTTCTTT,CASSAWDRGNIGEAFF
once,TRBJ2-3,TRBV5-1,14,NA,TGCGCCAGCAGGGCGCGGGGAGACACAGATACGCAGTATTTT,CASRARGDTDTQYF
NA,TRBJ2-1,TRBV5-1,14,NA,TGCGCCAGCAGCTTGGGCGCCGCTGTCAATGAGCAGTTCTTC,CASSLGAAVNEQFF
NA,TRBJ2-1,TRBV9,15,TRBD2,TGTGCCAGCAGCGCTGGAGCGGGGGCCCACAATGAGCAGTTCTTC,CASSAGAGAHNEQFF
NA,TRBJ2-2,TRBV2,16,NA,TGTGCCAGCAGTGAAATAGGGGCAACGAACACCGGGGAGCTGTTTTTT,CASSEIGATNTGELFF
NA,TRBJ2-7,TRBV7-9,13,NA,TGTTCCAGCAGCTTAGCACTAGGGTACGAGCAGTACTTC,CSSSLALGYEQYF
NA,TRBJ2-3,TRBV28,14,TRBD2,TGTGCCAGCGGACTAGCGGGAGAGGGAGATACGCAGTATTTT,CASGLAGEGDTQYF
NA,TRBJ1-5,TRBV4-2,16,NA,TGTGCCAGCAGCCAAGAAGGCAGGGAACAGGATCAGCCCCAGCATTTT,CASSQEGREQDQPQHF
NA,TRBJ1-2,TRBV19,13,TRBD1,TGTGCCAGTCGCCGGGACAGGAATTATGGCTACACCTTC,CASRRDRNYGYTF
NA,TRBJ2-6,TRBV27,14,NA,TGTGCCAGCAGTACGGTCTCTGGGGCCAACGTCCTGACTTTC,CASSTVSGANVLTF
NA,TRBJ2-7,TRBV30,13,NA,TGTGCCTGGAGTGCGGGACATAACTACGAGCAGTACTTC,CAWSAGHNYEQYF
NA,TRBJ2-3,TRBV2,15,NA,TGTGCCAGGGGCATCCTTTGGGCTAGCACAGATACGCAGTATTTT,CARGILWASTDTQYF
NA,TRBJ2-7,TRBV4-3,16,NA,TGCGCCAGCAGCCAAGGGGGGGGGACAGGACCCTACGAGCAGTACTTC,CASSQGGGTGPYEQYF
NA,TRBJ1-2,TRBV5-4,12,NA,TGTGCCAGCAGCATCGACAGGAGAGGCTACACCTTC,CASSIDRRGYTF
NA,TRBJ2-3,TRBV7-2,15,NA,TGTGCCAGCAGCCTGATGCTATCCCGCACAGATACGCAGTATTTT,CASSLMLSRTDTQYF
NA,TRBJ1-5,TRBV23-1,17,NA,TGCGCCAGCATCCCCAAAAGGGGCGGATGGAGCAATCAGCCCCAGCATTTT,CASIPKRGGWSNQPQHF
once,TRBJ2-2,TRBV12-5,15,TRBD2,TGTGCTAGTGGTGGTCCTAGCGGGACTACCGGGGAGCTGTTTTTT,CASGGPSGTTGELFF
NA,TRBJ2-5,TRBV7-2,15,TRBD2,TGTGCCAGCAGCCCTAGCGGGCCCCCGGGGGAGACCCAGTACTTC,CASSPSGPPGETQYF
few,TRBJ2-3,TRBV19,15,TRBD2,TGTGCCAGTAGTAGCAAGCGGGGGGTATCCGATACGCAGTATTTT,CASSSKRGVSDTQYF
NA,TRBJ1-1,TRBV5-4,13,TRBD1,TGTGCCAGCAGACCCGGGACAGACGGTGAAGCTTTCTTT,CASRPGTDGEAFF
NA,TRBJ2-3,TRBV28,12,TRBD2,TGTGCCAGCGAGGGAGGGCTAGGTACGCAGTATTTT,CASEGGLGTQYF
NA,TRBJ2-1,TRBV7-2,17,TRBD1,TGTGCCAGCAGCTTAGCGCCCGGGACAGGGGTTAGGGATGAGCAGTTCTTC,CASSLAPGTGVRDEQFF
NA,TRBJ2-7,TRBV7-8,15,TRBD1,TGTGCCAGCCGCGCCAGCGCGCAGGGGGTAAACGAGCAGTACTTC,CASRASAQGVNEQYF
NA,TRBJ2-3,TRBV7-9,14,NA,TGTGCCAGCAGCCCCGGACAGTCCGGGGATACGCAGTATTTT,CASSPGQSGDTQYF
NA,TRBJ1-1,TRBV30,12,NA,TGTGCCAACACAGGGTCAAACACTGAAGCTTTCTTT,CANTGSNTEAFF
few,TRBJ1-2,TRBV29-1,14,TRBD1,TGCAGCGCCAACCCGGGACAGGGGAACTATGGCTACACCTTC,CSANPGQGNYGYTF
NA,TRBJ2-3,TRBV9,13,NA,TGTGCCAGCAGCGGTAACGAGGTAGATACGCAGTATTTT,CASSGNEVDTQYF
NA,TRBJ2-1,TRBV27,14,NA,TGTGCCAGCAGCCCGCTGAGCTCCTACAATGAGCAGTTCTTC,CASSPLSSYNEQFF
once,TRBJ2-7,TRBV29-1,16,NA,TGCAGCGTTGACCTAGGCGATAGCGGCTCCACCTACGAGCAGTACTTC,CSVDLGDSGSTYEQYF
NA,TRBJ2-1,TRBV30,16,TRBD1,TGTGCCTGGAGTGGCAGACAGGGGGCGTCCTACAATGAGCAGTTCTTC,CAWSGRQGASYNEQFF
NA,TRBJ2-7,TRBV19,16,TRBD1,TGTGCCAGTAGCTGGAATCCCGGGACAGGGCGGGACGAGCAGTACTTC,CASSWNPGTGRDEQYF